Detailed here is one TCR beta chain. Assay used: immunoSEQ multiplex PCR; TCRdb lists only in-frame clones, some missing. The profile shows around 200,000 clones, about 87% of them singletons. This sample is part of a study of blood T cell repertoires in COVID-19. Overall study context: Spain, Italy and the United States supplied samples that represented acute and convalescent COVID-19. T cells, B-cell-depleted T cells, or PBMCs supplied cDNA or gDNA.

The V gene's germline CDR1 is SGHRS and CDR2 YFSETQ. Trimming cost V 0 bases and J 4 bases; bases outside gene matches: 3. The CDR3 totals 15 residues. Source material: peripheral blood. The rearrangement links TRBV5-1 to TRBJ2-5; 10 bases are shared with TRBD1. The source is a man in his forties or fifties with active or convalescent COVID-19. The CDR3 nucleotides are TGCGCCAGCAGCTTGGGGCGGACAGGGGGAGAGACCCAGTACTTC. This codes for CASSLGRTGGETQYF.